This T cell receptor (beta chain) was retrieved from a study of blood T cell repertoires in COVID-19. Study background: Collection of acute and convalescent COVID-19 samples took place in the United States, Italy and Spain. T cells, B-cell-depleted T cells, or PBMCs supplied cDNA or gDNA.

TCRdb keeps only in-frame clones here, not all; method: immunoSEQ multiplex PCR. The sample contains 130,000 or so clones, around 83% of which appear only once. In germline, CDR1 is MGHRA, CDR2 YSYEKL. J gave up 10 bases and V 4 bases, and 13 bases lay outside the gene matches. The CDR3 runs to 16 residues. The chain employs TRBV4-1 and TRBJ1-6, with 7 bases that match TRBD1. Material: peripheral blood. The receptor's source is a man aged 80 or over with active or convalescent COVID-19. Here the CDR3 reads CASSLEGQSQGSPLHF. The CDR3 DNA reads TGCGCCAGCAGCCTAGAGGGACAGTCCCAAGGCTCACCCCTCCACTTT.